Listed here are 17 T cell receptor beta chains from one sample, sequenced in a study of blood T cell repertoires in COVID-19. Measured with immunoSEQ multiplex PCR; TCRdb has only the in-frame clones, and not every one. Of about 160,000 clones in the sample, roughly 85% were seen once. Sequencing used peripheral blood. The source is a human donor with acute or convalescent COVID-19. The donor label of this sample is uncertain.

V usage is TRBV19 and J usage is TRBJ1-2, with TRBD1 as a possible D gene (6 bases). In germline, CDR1 is LNHDA, CDR2 SQIVND (reference sequence). The V and J ends lost 8 bases and 4 bases respectively, with 11 bases between them. This CDR3 has 12 residues. The CDR3 DNA is TGTGCCAGTTCTGGACAGTCCTATGGCTACACCTTC. The encoded protein is CASSGQSYGYTF.

About this clone: At one of its ends the junction is not consistent with the germline gene, which may arise from a read error. CDR3 sequence: CASTLLRGSETQYF. The CDR3 DNA sequence: TGTGCCAGCACCTTGCTAAGGGGATCGGAGACCCAGTACTTC. V and J are TRBV5-6 and TRBJ2-5, with D possibly TRBD1 on 5 matching bases. The CDR3 totals 14 residues. The V gene's germline CDR1 is SGHDT and CDR2 YYEEEE.

The table lists this clone with a count of one. The rearrangement joins TRBV7-2 to TRBJ1-5; 9 bases are shared with TRBD1. Germline V CDR1 and CDR2: SGHTA, FQGNSA. The CDR3 has 15 residues. V trimming: 0 bases; J trimming: 5 bases; junction bases outside the gene matches: 2. CDR3 in DNA: TGTGCCAGCAGCTTAGCTGGGACAGGGTATCAGCCCCAGCATTTT. This codes for CASSLAGTGYQPQHF. Full variable domain (remainder filled in from reference TRBV7-2 and TRBJ1-5): GAGVSQSPSNKVTEKGKDVELRCDPISGHTALYWYRQSLGQGLEFLIYFQGNSAPDKSGLPSDRFSAERTGGSVSTLTIQRTQQEDSAVYLCASSLAGTGYQPQHFGDGTRLSIL.

This clone was seen a single time. The rearrangement joins TRBV6-5 to TRBJ2-3, with 9 nucleotides matching TRBD2. The ends lost 6 bases at V and 2 bases at J; junction bases unmatched: 6. Germline V gene sequence: CDR1 MNHEY, CDR2 SVGAGI. The CDR3 has 15 residues. The CDR3 region is CASSLSGGYTDTQYF. The CDR3 DNA sequence: TGTGCCAGCAGCCTTAGCGGGGGATACACAGATACGCAGTATTTT.

Of note for this clone: Relative to the germline gene, one junction end is altered; a read error may explain this. The genes are TRBV11-2 and TRBJ2-7; 9 bases line up with TRBD2. Germline V gene lookup returns CDR1 SGHAT and CDR2 FQNNGV. This CDR3 comprises 14 residues. CDR3 region: CASGLRQGRRLAVF. CDR3 in DNA: TGTGCCAGCGGACTAAGACAGGGAAGGAGACTAGCGGTATTC.

The chain couples TRBV5-1 to TRBJ2-5; TRBD2 aligns across 8 bases. This CDR3 has 16 amino acids. Germline trimming cut 3 bases from V and 3 bases from J; bases unmatched to any gene: 10. Germline V gene lookup returns CDR1 SGHRS and CDR2 YFSETQ. The CDR3 coding sequence is TGCGCCAGCAGCTCCGGGGGGGCTTCGACAAAAGAGACCCAGTACTTC. As protein: CASSSGGASTKETQYF. Combining the CDR3 with reference TRBV5-1 and TRBJ2-5 gives the whole variable domain KAGVTQTPRYLIKTRGQQVTLSCSPISGHRSVSWYQQTPGQGLQFLFEYFSETQRNKGNFPGRFSGRQFSNSRSEMNVSTLELGDSALYLCASSSGGASTKETQYFGPGTRLLVL.

This rearrangement joins TRBV5-8 to TRBJ2-7, with 7 bases aligning to TRBD1. From germline, CDR1 is SGHTS and CDR2 YDEGEE. The CDR3 extends over 15 amino acids. Trimming took 0 bases from V and 4 from J; bases not matched to a gene: 7. The CDR3 DNA reads TGTGCCAGCAGCTTGGGGATGGGACAGACTTACGAGCAGTACTTC. Translated: CASSLGMGQTYEQYF.

The DNA of the CDR3 is TGTGCCAGCAGTTACACGGGACAGGGAGGTCGGTCACCCCTCCACTTT. It codes for CASSYTGQGGRSPLHF. The gene calls are TRBV6-5 and TRBJ1-6; 9 bases map to TRBD1. Trimming removed 2 bases from V and 10 bases from J; junction bases left unmatched: 9. The CDR3 runs 16 residues. CDR1 and CDR2 (germline): MNHEY, SVGAGI.

V usage is TRBV30 and J usage is TRBJ2-3, with D maybe TRBD1 (5 bases). The CDR3 loop spans 12 amino acids. Deletions cut 0 bases from V and 5 bases from J, with 6 bases between. Per germline, CDR1 GTSNPN and CDR2 SVGIG (reference sequence). DNA of the CDR3: TGTGCCTGGAGTGTCGACAGAGATACGCAGTATTTT. It yields the protein CAWSVDRDTQYF.

As regards this clone: One end of the junction is discordant with germline, which a read error may explain. The V gene is TRBV29-1, the J gene TRBJ1-4; D uncertain. This CDR3 contains 11 residues. Germline-derived CDR1 and CDR2 are SQVTM and ANQGSEA. DNA of the CDR3: TGCAGCGTAGGTACAGCCTCTACTTTTCTTTTT. Translation: CSVGTASTFLF.

On this clone itself: The sample carries other DNA sequences with the same CDR3. The chain combines TRBV19 with TRBJ1-6; 7 bases fit TRBD1. From germline, CDR1 is LNHDA and CDR2 SQIVND (reference sequence). CDR3 size: 14 residues. The V segment lost 3 bases and the J segment 6 bases; nucleotides outside the gene matches: 2. The CDR3 reads CASSMRQGNSPLHF. The CDR3 nucleotides are TGTGCCAGTAGTATGAGACAGGGTAATTCACCCCTCCACTTT.

This clone was seen just once. The V gene is TRBV28, the J gene TRBJ2-7; unclear D gene. The CDR3 length is 13 residues. V was clipped by 3 bases and J by 0 bases, with 6 bases between them. CDR1 is MDHEN, CDR2 SYDVKM, per germline. This chain's CDR3 is CASSFSSSYEQYF. The CDR3 nucleotides are TGTGCCAGCAGTTTTTCTAGCTCCTACGAGCAGTACTTC.

This chain links TRBV5-6 with TRBJ1-6, with D maybe TRBD1 (5 bases). CDR1 is SGHDT and CDR2 is YYEEEE in the germline V gene. Trimming removed 4 bases from V and 6 bases from J, with 8 bases in between. The CDR3 has 13 residues. The CDR3 sequence: CASSRGSNSPLHF. The CDR3 DNA follows: TGTGCCAGCAGCCGGGGGAGTAATTCACCCCTCCACTTT.

The J gene is TRBJ2-1, the V gene TRBV9, with D tentatively TRBD2 (6 bases). Germline V gene lookup returns CDR1 SGDLS and CDR2 YYNGEE. The CDR3 has 15 amino acids. The germline V and J ends were trimmed by 0 bases and 5 bases, with 12 bases remaining between them. The chain's CDR3 is CASSVGPAGNNEQFF. DNA of the CDR3: TGTGCCAGCAGCGTAGGGCCAGCGGGCAACAATGAGCAGTTCTTC.

The V call is TRBV6-5, the J call TRBJ2-7, with D possibly matching TRBD2 (7 bases). The CDR3 spans 15 residues. Per the germline V gene, CDR1 is MNHEY and CDR2 is SVGAGI. The germline V and J ends were trimmed by 2 bases and 3 bases, with 14 bases remaining between them. CDR3 in amino acids: CASSYGMRGGYEQYF. In DNA, the CDR3 is TGTGCCAGCAGTTACGGTATGAGGGGGGGCTACGAGCAGTACTTC.

CDR3 amino acids: CASSELVGRTDTQYF. The CDR3 nucleotides read TGTGCCAGCAGTGAGTTGGTAGGGAGAACAGATACGCAGTATTTT. The genes are TRBV2 and TRBJ2-3; a possible D gene is TRBD2 (5 bases). Between the trimmed V and J ends, which lost 3 bases and 3 bases, there was a span of 13 bases. There are 15 residues in the CDR3. The germline gives CDR1 SNHLY, CDR2 FYNNEI. The variable domain in full, with the rest retrieved from reference TRBV2 and TRBJ2-3, is EPEVTQTPSHQVTQMGQEVILRCVPISNHLYFYWYRQILGQKVEFLVSFYNNEISEKSEIFDDQFSVERPDGSNFTLKIRSTKLEDSAMYFCASSELVGRTDTQYFGPGTRLTVL.

The genes are TRBV11-2 and TRBJ1-4; no reliable D call. The CDR3 runs to 15 residues. Germline CDR1 reads SGHAT; CDR2 reads FQNNGV. V was pared by 5 bases and J by 6 bases, with 16 bases between. DNA for the CDR3: TGTGCCAGCAGCCAGATGGGCAGGTCGGATGAAAAACTGTTTTTT. This gives the protein CASSQMGRSDEKLFF.